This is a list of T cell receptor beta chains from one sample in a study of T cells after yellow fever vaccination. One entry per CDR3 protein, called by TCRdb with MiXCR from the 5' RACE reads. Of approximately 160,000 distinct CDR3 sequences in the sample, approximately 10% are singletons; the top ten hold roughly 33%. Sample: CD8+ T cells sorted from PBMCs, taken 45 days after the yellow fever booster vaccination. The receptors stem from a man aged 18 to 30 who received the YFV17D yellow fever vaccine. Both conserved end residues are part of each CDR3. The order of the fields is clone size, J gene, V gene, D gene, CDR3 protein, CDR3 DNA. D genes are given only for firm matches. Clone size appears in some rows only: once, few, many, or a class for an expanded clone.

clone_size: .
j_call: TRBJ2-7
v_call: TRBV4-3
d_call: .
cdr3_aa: CASSQEGLGTYEQYF
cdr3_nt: TGCGCCAGCAGCCAAGAGGGGCTCGGAACCTACGAGCAGTACTTC

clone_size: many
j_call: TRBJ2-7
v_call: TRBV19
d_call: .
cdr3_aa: CASSRKGPGDEQYF
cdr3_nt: TGTGCCAGTAGTAGAAAGGGGCCCGGGGACGAGCAGTACTTC

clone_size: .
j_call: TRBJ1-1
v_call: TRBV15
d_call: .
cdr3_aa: CATSRSRDLNTEAFF
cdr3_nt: TGTGCCACCAGCAGGTCGAGGGACCTGAACACTGAAGCTTTCTTT

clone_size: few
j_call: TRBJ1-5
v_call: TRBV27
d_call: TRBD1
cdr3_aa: CASRAAGGELIQPQHF
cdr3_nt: TGTGCCAGCAGGGCCGCAGGGGGCGAACTCATTCAGCCCCAGCATTTT

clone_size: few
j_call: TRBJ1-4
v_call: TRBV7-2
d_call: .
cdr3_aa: CASQEAPNEKLFF
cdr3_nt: TGTGCCAGCCAAGAGGCACCTAATGAAAAACTGTTTTTT

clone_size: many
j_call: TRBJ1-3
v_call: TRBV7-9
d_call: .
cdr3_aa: CAARGSDGNTIYF
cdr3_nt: TGTGCCGCCCGGGGGTCGGATGGAAACACCATATATTTT

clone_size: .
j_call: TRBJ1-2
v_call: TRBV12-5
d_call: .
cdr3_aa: CASGLYQGLTYGYTF
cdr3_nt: TGTGCTAGTGGTTTGTATCAGGGGTTGACCTATGGCTACACCTTC

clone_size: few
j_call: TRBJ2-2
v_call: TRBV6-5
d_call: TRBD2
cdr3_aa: CASSPGLAYTGELFF
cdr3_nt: TGTGCCAGCAGCCCCGGACTAGCCTACACCGGGGAGCTGTTTTTT

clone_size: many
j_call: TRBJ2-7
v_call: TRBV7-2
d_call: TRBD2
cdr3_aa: CASTGGGSYEQYF
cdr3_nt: TGTGCCAGCACTGGGGGGGGATCCTACGAGCAGTACTTC

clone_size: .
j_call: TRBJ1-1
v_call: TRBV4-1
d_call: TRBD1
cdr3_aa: CASSQGQGANTEAFF
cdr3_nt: TGCGCCAGCAGCCAAGGCCAGGGGGCGAACACTGAAGCTTTCTTT

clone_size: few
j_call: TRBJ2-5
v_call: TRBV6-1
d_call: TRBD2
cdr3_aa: CASSPGLAGGIGETQYF
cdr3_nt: TGTGCCAGCAGTCCAGGACTAGCGGGGGGCATTGGAGAGACCCAGTACTTC

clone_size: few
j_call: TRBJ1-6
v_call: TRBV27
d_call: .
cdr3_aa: CASSSRVRNSPLHF
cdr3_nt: TGTGCCAGCAGTTCTAGGGTTAGGAATTCACCCCTCCACTTT

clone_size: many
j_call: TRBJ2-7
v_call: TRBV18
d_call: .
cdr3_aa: CASSPAGAGVLYEQYF
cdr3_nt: TGTGCCAGCTCACCGGCTGGGGCAGGGGTGTTGTACGAGCAGTACTTC

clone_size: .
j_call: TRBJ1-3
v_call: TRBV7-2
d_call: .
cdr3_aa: CASSLEPASGNTIYF
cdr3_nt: TGTGCCAGCAGCTTAGAACCAGCCTCTGGAAACACCATATATTTT

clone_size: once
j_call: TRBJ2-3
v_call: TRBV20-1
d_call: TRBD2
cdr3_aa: CSAPDPGGEDTQYF
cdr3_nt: TGCAGTGCCCCGGATCCGGGGGGGGAAGATACGCAGTATTTT

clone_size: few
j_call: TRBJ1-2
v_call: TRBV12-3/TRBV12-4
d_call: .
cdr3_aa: CASSLKGMNGYTF
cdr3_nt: TGTGCCAGCAGTTTAAAGGGAATGAACGGCTACACCTTC

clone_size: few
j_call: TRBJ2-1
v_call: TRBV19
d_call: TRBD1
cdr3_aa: CATKNWDRDYEQFF
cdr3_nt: TGTGCCACCAAGAACTGGGACAGAGATTATGAGCAGTTCTTC

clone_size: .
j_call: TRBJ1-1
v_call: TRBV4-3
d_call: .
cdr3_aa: CASSQEVSVQPQAFF
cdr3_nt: TGCGCCAGCAGCCAAGAAGTCTCGGTACAGCCTCAAGCTTTCTTT

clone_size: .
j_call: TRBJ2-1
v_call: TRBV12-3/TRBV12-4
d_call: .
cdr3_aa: CASSSQASPLF
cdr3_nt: TGTGCCAGCAGCTCACAAGCATCCCCCCTCTTC

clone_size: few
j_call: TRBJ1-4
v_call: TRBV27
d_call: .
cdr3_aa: CASSSRTGPINEKLFF
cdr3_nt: TGTGCCAGCAGTTCGCGCACGGGACCGATAAATGAAAAACTGTTTTTT

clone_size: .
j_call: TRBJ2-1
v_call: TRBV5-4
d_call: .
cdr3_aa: CASSPQESSYNEQFF
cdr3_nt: TGTGCCAGCAGCCCCCAGGAGAGCTCCTACAATGAGCAGTTCTTC

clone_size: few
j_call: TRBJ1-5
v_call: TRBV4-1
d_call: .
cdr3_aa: CASSQVGRVNQPQHF
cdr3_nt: TGCGCCAGCAGCCAAGTGGGCAGGGTGAATCAGCCCCAGCATTTT

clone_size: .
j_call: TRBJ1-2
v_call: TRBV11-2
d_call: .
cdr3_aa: CASSFLGGFYGYTF
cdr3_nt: TGTGCCAGCAGCTTTTTGGGGGGTTTCTATGGCTACACCTTC

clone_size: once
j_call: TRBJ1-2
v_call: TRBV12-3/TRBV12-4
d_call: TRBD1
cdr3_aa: CASSMDRGLNYGYTF
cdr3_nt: TGTGCCAGCAGTATGGACAGGGGACTAAACTATGGCTACACCTTC

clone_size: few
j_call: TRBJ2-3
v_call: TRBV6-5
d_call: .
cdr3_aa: CASSYGVTDTQYF
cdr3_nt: TGTGCCAGCAGTTACGGCGTCACAGATACGCAGTATTTT

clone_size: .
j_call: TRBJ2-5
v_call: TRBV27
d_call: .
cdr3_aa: CASSIRLARQETQYF
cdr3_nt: TGTGCCAGCAGTATCCGACTGGCACGGCAGGAGACCCAGTACTTC

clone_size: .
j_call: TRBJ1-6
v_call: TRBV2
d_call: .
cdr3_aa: CASSELPQADSYNSPLHF
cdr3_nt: TGTGCCAGCAGTGAACTGCCACAGGCGGACTCCTATAATTCACCCCTCCACTTT

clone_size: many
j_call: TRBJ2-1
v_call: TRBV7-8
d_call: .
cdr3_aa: CASWDKEDRYNEQFF
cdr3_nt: TGTGCCAGCTGGGACAAAGAGGACAGATACAATGAGCAGTTCTTC

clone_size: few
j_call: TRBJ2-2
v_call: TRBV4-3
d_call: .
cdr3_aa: CASSQDRRQTGELFF
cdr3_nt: TGCGCCAGCAGCCAAGATCGCCGACAGACCGGGGAGCTGTTTTTT